This T cell receptor (beta chain) was recovered during a study of OX40 agonist ivuxolimab in advanced cancers. Sequencing used immunoSEQ multiplex PCR; TCRdb keeps in-frame clones, though not all of them. The repertoire includes tens of thousands of clones, roughly 86% of them detected once, and roughly 29% sits in the top ten. The ends lost 0 bases at V and 9 bases at J; junction bases unmatched: 14. This CDR3 has 17 amino acids. Germline V gene sequence: CDR1 SGHAT, CDR2 FQNNGV. The clonotype comes from an adult with an advanced solid tumor such as melanoma, head and neck, liver or kidney cancer. The V and J genes are TRBV11-2 and TRBJ2-1; TRBD2 agrees at 7 bases. The sequenced sample was CD4+ or CD8+ T cells sorted from blood, obtained in a trial of the OX40 agonist ivuxolimab. The CDR3 spells CASSLDLWKRGAGEQFF. In DNA form, the CDR3 reads TGTGCCAGCAGCTTAGATCTGTGGAAGCGGGGAGCCGGTGAGCAGTTCTTC.